The rows below give T cell receptor beta chains drawn from one sample of a study of Ad26.COV2.S vaccination and SARS-CoV-2 variants. Measured with immunoSEQ multiplex PCR; TCRdb has only the in-frame clones, and not every one. Here the sample spans some 340,000 clones, around 85% being singletons. The sequencing here drew on peripheral blood, taken in a trial of Ad26.COV2.S vaccine versus placebo. The receptors derive from a person between 18 and 60 years old who received the Ad26.COV2.S COVID-19 vaccine or a placebo. Both conserved end residues are part of each CDR3. D genes are given only for firm matches. The size entry is marked missing in some rows and otherwise reads once, few, many or a size class.

clone_size	v_call	d_call	j_call	cdr3_nt	cdr3_aa
-	TRBV28	TRBD1	TRBJ1-4	TGTGCCAGCAGTTTGGGGACAGGGTCCGAAAAACTGTTTTTT	CASSLGTGSEKLFF
-	TRBV7-9	TRBD1	TRBJ2-2	TGTGCCAGCAGCCGAATAGACAGGGGAGCAAACACCGGGGAGCTGTTTTTT	CASSRIDRGANTGELFF
once	TRBV21-1	-	TRBJ2-7	TGTGCCACCAAGGACAACTACGAGCAGTACTTC	CATKDNYEQYF
-	TRBV5-6	-	TRBJ2-5	TGTGCCAGCAGCTTGGGGGGGGCCTCCCGAGAGACCCAGTACTTC	CASSLGGASRETQYF
-	TRBV11-2	-	TRBJ1-6	TGTGCCAGCAGCCTCATTTCCGGGGATTCACCCCTCCACTTT	CASSLISGDSPLHF
-	TRBV5-1	-	TRBJ1-2	TGCGCCAGCAGCTTGGATCAGGGTGCCTATGGCTACACCTTC	CASSLDQGAYGYTF
-	TRBV28	-	TRBJ2-7	TGTGCCAGCAGTGGGGGCTCCTACGAGCAGTACTTC	CASSGGSYEQYF
-	TRBV28	-	TRBJ1-3	TGTGCCAGCAGTTTTGGGGGGGCACTGAACACCATATATTTT	CASSFGGALNTIYF
-	TRBV4-1	TRBD1	TRBJ2-1	TGCGCCAGCAGCCAGTCCCGGGACAGGGGCTCTGAGCAGTTCTTC	CASSQSRDRGSEQFF
-	TRBV7-9	TRBD1	TRBJ1-6	TGTGCCAGCAGCTACGGACAGGGAGAGTCACCCCTCCACTTT	CASSYGQGESPLHF
-	TRBV5-6	-	TRBJ1-4	TGTGCCAGCAGCTTGGCCGGGGCAGGGGCGCCAGAAAAACTGTTTTTT	CASSLAGAGAPEKLFF
once	TRBV7-3	-	TRBJ1-3	TGTGCCAGCAGCCCCGACGGAAGCGGAAACACCATATATTTT	CASSPDGSGNTIYF
-	TRBV6-6	TRBD2	TRBJ2-5	TGTGCCAGCAGTTCTAGCGGGGGGCTTGGGATGAAGACCCAGTACTTC	CASSSSGGLGMKTQYF
-	TRBV10-3	-	TRBJ2-7	TGTGCCGTCAACGGCAGGGGCTACGAGCAGTACTTC	CAVNGRGYEQYF
-	TRBV12-3/TRBV12-4	-	TRBJ1-1	TGTGCCAGCAGTCCCACCGTGAACACTGAAGCTTTCTTT	CASSPTVNTEAFF
-	TRBV6-5	TRBD1	TRBJ1-6	TGTGCCAGCAGTTATTCCGGACAGGGTTATTCACCCCTCCACTTT	CASSYSGQGYSPLHF
few	TRBV4-1	-	TRBJ1-5	TGCGCCAGCAGCCAAGACGGGGATCAGCCCCAGCATTTT	CASSQDGDQPQHF
-	TRBV4-1	TRBD2	TRBJ2-1	TGCGCCAGCAGCCTGGGACTAGCGGTTGGCAATGAGCAGTTCTTC	CASSLGLAVGNEQFF
few	TRBV28	TRBD1	TRBJ1-2	TGTGCCAGCAGCCTACATACAGGGGGACGGGGCTACACCTTC	CASSLHTGGRGYTF
-	TRBV12-3/TRBV12-4	-	TRBJ1-2	TGTGCCAGCAGCTCCGACGAACGCGGCTACACCTTC	CASSSDERGYTF
-	TRBV28	TRBD1	TRBJ2-2	TGTGCCAGCAGTCCCCGGGACAGGGACACCGGGGAGCTGTTTTTT	CASSPRDRDTGELFF
few	TRBV2	TRBD2	TRBJ2-3	TGTGCCAGCAGTGTTCAAGCGGGGGTAGATACGCAGTATTTT	CASSVQAGVDTQYF
-	TRBV7-2	-	TRBJ2-1	TGTGCCAGCAGTCCCTCTCCGGCTAGGGGCAATGAGCAGTTCTTC	CASSPSPARGNEQFF
-	TRBV9	-	TRBJ1-3	TGTGCCAGCAGCGTATATTCTGACACAGTCTCTGGAAACACCATATATTTT	CASSVYSDTVSGNTIYF
few	TRBV30	-	TRBJ2-3	TGTGCCTGGACCCGGGGGGCCGGGGACACGCAGTATTTT	CAWTRGAGDTQYF
-	TRBV10-3	-	TRBJ2-7	TGTGCCATCAGTGAGTCGGCAGCCCGCGAGCAGTACTTC	CAISESAAREQYF
-	TRBV11-2	TRBD1	TRBJ2-7	TGTGCCAGCAGTATCCGTGGCCAGGGGGTAAAGGACGAGCAGTACTTC	CASSIRGQGVKDEQYF
-	TRBV10-1	-	TRBJ2-1	TGCGCCAGCAGTGTAGAGACGAGCTCCTACAATGAGCAGTTCTTC	CASSVETSSYNEQFF
-	TRBV5-6	-	TRBJ2-7	TGTGCCAGCAGTTTCAGGCCAGCCACCTCCTACGAGCAGTACTTC	CASSFRPATSYEQYF